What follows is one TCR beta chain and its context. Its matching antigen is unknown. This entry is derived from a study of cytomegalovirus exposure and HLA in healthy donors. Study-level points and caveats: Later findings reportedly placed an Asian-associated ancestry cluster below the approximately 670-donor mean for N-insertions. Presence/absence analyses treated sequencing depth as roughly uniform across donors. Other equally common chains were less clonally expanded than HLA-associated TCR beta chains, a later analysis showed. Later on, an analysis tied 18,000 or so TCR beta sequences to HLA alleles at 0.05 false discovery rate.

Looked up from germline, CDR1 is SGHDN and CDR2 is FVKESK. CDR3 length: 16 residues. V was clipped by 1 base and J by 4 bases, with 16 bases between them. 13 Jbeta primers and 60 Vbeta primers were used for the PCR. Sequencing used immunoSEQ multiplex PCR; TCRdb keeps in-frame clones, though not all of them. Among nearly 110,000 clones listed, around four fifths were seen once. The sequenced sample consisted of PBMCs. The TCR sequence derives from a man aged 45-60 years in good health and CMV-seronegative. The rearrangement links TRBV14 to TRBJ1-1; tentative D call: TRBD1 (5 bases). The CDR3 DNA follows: TGTGCCAGCAGCCAAGTTCGAACGGGGGAGGGCACTGAAGCTTTCTTT. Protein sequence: CASSQVRTGEGTEAFF.